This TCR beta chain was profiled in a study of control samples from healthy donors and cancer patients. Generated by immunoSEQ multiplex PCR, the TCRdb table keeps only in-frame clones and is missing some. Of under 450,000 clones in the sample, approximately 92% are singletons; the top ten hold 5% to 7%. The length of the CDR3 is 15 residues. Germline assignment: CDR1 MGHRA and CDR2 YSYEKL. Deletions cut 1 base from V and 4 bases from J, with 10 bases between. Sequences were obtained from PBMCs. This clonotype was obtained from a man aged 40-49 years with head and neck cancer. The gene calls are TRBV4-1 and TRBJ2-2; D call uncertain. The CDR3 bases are TGCGCCAGCAGCCAAGCTGGAGCAGCCACCGGGGAGCTGTTTTTT. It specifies CASSQAGAATGELFF.